Each of the 29 T cell receptor beta chains below was sequenced from the same sample in a study of CD8 T cells in Susac syndrome. RNA, at about 0.45 to 1 ug, was reverse transcribed with random hexamers. MiXCR, applied by TCRdb to the immunoSEQ multiplex PCR reads, yields one record per CDR3 protein. The sample shows 84,000 or so distinct CDR3 sequences, 94% of them seen only once. Sequencing was done on a sample of CD8+ T cells from PBMCs. All receptors derive from a human donor with Susac syndrome.

The chain recombines TRBV9 with TRBJ1-3; maybe TRBD1 (5 bases). The germline gives CDR1 SGDLS, CDR2 YYNGEE. This CDR3 comprises 15 residues. The V and J ends lost 3 bases and 4 bases respectively, with 14 bases between them. The CDR3 DNA is TGTGCCAGCAGCGCGGAGATGGGGACGGGAAACACCATATATTTT. Translating it yields CASSAEMGTGNTIYF.

This rearrangement joins TRBV4-2 to TRBJ2-7, with D perhaps TRBD2 (6 bases). Germline V gives CDR1 LGHNA, CDR2 YNFKEQ. V shed 4 bases and J shed 5 bases, with 21 bases lying between them. The CDR3 sequence is 16 residues long. CDR3 sequence: CASSRDFDNNGNEQYF. The CDR3 region has the DNA TGTGCCAGCAGCCGGGACTTCGACAACAACGGTAACGAGCAGTACTTC.

Only one count was recorded for this clonotype. The genes are TRBV7-9 and TRBJ1-1; TRBD1 aligns across 7 bases. Germline V gene data show CDR1 as SEHNR and CDR2 as FQNEAQ (reference sequence). The CDR3 covers 12 residues. The trim removed 11 bases at V and 4 bases at J, leaving 7 bases unmatched. This CDR3 reads CAARQGGTEAFF. Written as DNA, the CDR3 is TGTGCCGCCCGACAGGGAGGCACTGAAGCTTTCTTT.

V and J are TRBV12-3 or TRBV12-4 and TRBJ1-5; D gene ambiguous. The germline V and J ends were trimmed by 6 bases and 0 bases, with 9 bases remaining between them. The CDR3 consists of 14 residues. The CDR3: CASSQKNSNQPQHF. CDR3 nucleotide sequence: TGTGCCAGCAGCCAAAAGAATAGCAATCAGCCCCAGCATTTT.

The gene calls are TRBV30 and TRBJ2-7; TRBD2 matches 8 bases. Germline-derived CDR1 and CDR2 are GTSNPN and SVGIG (reference sequence). Trimming took 4 bases from V and 0 from J; bases not matched to a gene: 5. The length of the CDR3 is 14 residues. The CDR3 reads CAWTSGGRSYEQYF. The CDR3 DNA is TGTGCCTGGACCAGCGGGGGCCGCTCCTACGAGCAGTACTTC.

This chain uses TRBV20-1 with TRBJ2-5; D might be TRBD1 or TRBD2, each matching 5 bases. The CDR3 has 13 amino acids. V shed 7 bases and J shed 4 bases, with 16 bases lying between them. The germline V gene has CDR1 DFQATT and CDR2 SNEGSKA (reference sequence). The CDR3 sequence is CSGRAAGGETQYF. CDR3 DNA sequence: TGCAGTGGCAGGGCGGCCGGAGGAGAGACCCAGTACTTC.

This sequence joins TRBV6-5 and TRBJ2-7, with 7 positions matching TRBD2. The CDR3 covers 15 residues. V was pared by 1 base and J by 2 bases, with 5 bases of the junction left unmatched. Per the germline V gene, CDR1 is MNHEY and CDR2 is SVGAGI. CDR3 sequence reads: CASSYFLAEAYEQYF. For the CDR3, the DNA is TGTGCCAGCAGTTACTTCCTAGCGGAAGCCTACGAGCAGTACTTC.

The rearrangement joins TRBV12-3 or TRBV12-4 to TRBJ1-2; D gene uncertain. With 1 base removed from V and 6 bases from J, the gap between germline ends came to 9 bases. This CDR3 region has 13 residues. The DNA of the CDR3 is TGTGCCAGCAGTTTAGGAGCAGTCAATGGCTACACCTTC. It yields the protein CASSLGAVNGYTF.

The V and J genes are TRBV20-1 and TRBJ2-3, with 7 bases identical to TRBD2. Per germline, CDR1 DFQATT and CDR2 SNEGSKA (reference sequence). V lost 6 bases to trimming and J lost 4 bases; unmatched junction nucleotides: 13. The CDR3 sequence is 15 residues long. CDR3 nucleotide sequence: TGCAGTGCGGAGGGCTCCGGAACTAGCGCAGATACGCAGTATTTT. The encoded protein is CSAEGSGTSADTQYF.

This rearrangement joins TRBV12-3 or TRBV12-4 to TRBJ1-2, with 8 bases identical to TRBD1. Trimming removed 2 bases from V and 8 bases from J; junction bases left unmatched: 10. The CDR3 runs 15 residues. CDR3 loop: CASSLSPGGTGGYTF. The DNA of the CDR3 is TGTGCCAGCAGTTTAAGTCCAGGGGGCACGGGAGGCTACACCTTC.

The chain employs TRBV7-9 and TRBJ2-5, with D possibly being TRBD1 (6 bases). The CDR3 has 15 amino acids. Germline-derived CDR1 and CDR2 are SEHNR and FQNEAQ (reference sequence). Trimming stripped 3 bases from V and 0 bases from J, with 11 bases between. The CDR3 loop is CASSFGTRYQETQYF. The CDR3, as DNA: TGTGCCAGCAGCTTCGGGACACGATACCAAGAGACCCAGTACTTC.

The V call is TRBV12-3 or TRBV12-4, the J call TRBJ2-5; D remains ambiguous. V lost 5 bases, J lost 0 bases, and 10 bases lay in between. CDR3 length: 14 amino acids. Here the CDR3 DNA reads TGTGCCAGCAGTCTCGCACGGTACCAAGAGACCCAGTACTTC. It encodes CASSLARYQETQYF.

This chain links TRBV9 with TRBJ1-1, with 7 bases fitting TRBD1. Germline V gives CDR1 SGDLS, CDR2 YYNGEE. The junction had 4 bases not matched to a gene; V was cut back by 4 bases and J by 4 bases. This CDR3 is built from 13 residues. The chain's CDR3 is CASSRDSSTEAFF. The CDR3 DNA reads TGTGCCAGCAGCCGGGACAGTTCCACTGAAGCTTTCTTT.

This clonotype showed up just a few times. The V and J genes are TRBV19 and TRBJ2-7, with D perhaps matching TRBD1 (6 bases). Deletions cut 5 bases from V and 2 bases from J, with 16 bases between. Germline V gene sequence: CDR1 LNHDA, CDR2 SQIVND (reference sequence). This CDR3 contains 15 residues. CDR3 loop: CASSSLQGLAYEQYF. CDR3 DNA: TGTGCCAGTAGTTCCCTGCAGGGGCTTGCCTACGAGCAGTACTTC.

CDR3 nucleotide sequence: TGTGCCAGCAGTTTAGCTGGGGATGTAGCCAAAAACATTCAGTACTTC. This sequence encodes CASSLAGDVAKNIQYF. This chain joins TRBV27 and TRBJ2-4; D ambiguous. Germline V gene lookup returns CDR1 MNHEY and CDR2 SMNVEV (reference sequence). The CDR3 is 16 amino acids. V lost 2 bases and J lost 0, with 11 bases in between.

The chain carries TRBV30 and TRBJ2-7, with D unclear. The CDR3 totals 13 residues. The germline V gene encodes CDR1 GTSNPN and CDR2 SVGIG (reference sequence). V was trimmed by 3 bases and J by 2 bases, leaving 11 bases between them. CDR3 sequence reads: CAWRQSAPYEQYF. The CDR3 DNA reads as TGTGCCTGGAGACAGTCCGCCCCCTACGAGCAGTACTTC.

The chain links TRBV15 to TRBJ2-3; perhaps D is TRBD1 or TRBD2 (7 bases each). Between the trimmed V and J ends, which lost 2 bases and 2 bases, there was a span of 20 bases. This CDR3 contains 18 residues. Germline CDR1 and CDR2: LNHNV and YYDKDF (reference sequence). The CDR3 DNA reads TGTGCCACCAGCAGACCCCCAGGGGGAGGGTCCCCCACAGATACGCAGTATTTT. Protein sequence: CATSRPPGGGSPTDTQYF.

The V and J genes are TRBV6-4 and TRBJ2-3, with D possibly being TRBD2 (5 bases). From germline, CDR1 is MRHNA and CDR2 SNTAGT. The CDR3 is 16 amino acids. V shed 11 bases and J shed 6 bases, with 27 bases lying between them. CDR3 sequence: CALNSGPVSSMDTQYF. The CDR3 DNA sequence: TGTGCCTTAAACAGCGGTCCCGTTAGTTCTATGGATACGCAGTATTTT.

This chain connects TRBV19 to TRBJ2-1, with D uncertain. CDR1 and CDR2 from the germline V gene are LNHDA and SQIVND (reference sequence). The V and J ends lost 6 bases and 7 bases respectively, with 16 bases between them. The CDR3 is 14 amino acids. For the CDR3, the DNA is TGTGCCAGTAGCCTGATAGGGCTGCTTAATGAGCAGTTCTTC. This sequence encodes CASSLIGLLNEQFF.

V is TRBV29-1 and J is TRBJ1-2, with a tentative D call TRBD1 (6 bases). The V gene's germline CDR1 is SQVTM and CDR2 ANQGSEA. CDR3 size: 14 residues. Trimming shortened V by 0 bases and J by 6 bases, and 14 bases separated the two germline ends. The CDR3 nucleotides are TGCAGCGTTGAAGATTTGGGACACCAACATGGCTACACCTTC. Its protein product is CSVEDLGHQHGYTF.

This chain uses TRBV7-2 with TRBJ2-1; D not resolved. The V end lost 5 bases, the J end lost 9 bases, and 11 bases lay between the germline ends. The CDR3 is 12 residues long. Germline CDR1 and CDR2: SGHTA and FQGNSA. CDR3: CASSPMSVEQFF. CDR3 in DNA: TGTGCCAGCAGCCCGATGAGCGTTGAGCAGTTCTTC. The full variable domain, with the rest looked up from reference TRBV7-2 and TRBJ2-1, is GAGVSQSPSNKVTEKGKDVELRCDPISGHTALYWYRQSLGQGLEFLIYFQGNSAPDKSGLPSDRFSAERTGGSVSTLTIQRTQQEDSAVYLCASSPMSVEQFFGPGTRLTVL.

The chain is built from TRBV28 and TRBJ1-5, with D uncertain. Germline CDR1 and CDR2: MDHEN and SYDVKM. CDR3 length equals 15 residues. Trimming cost V 3 bases and J 9 bases, with 18 bases left between them. The DNA for the CDR3 is TGTGCCAGCAGTTTCTCTCGGGGTCCCCCCCCGCCCCAGCATTTT. Translated, it gives CASSFSRGPPPPQHF.

The chain employs TRBV28 and TRBJ2-7; D possibly matches TRBD1 or TRBD2 (6 bases each). Germline CDR1 and CDR2: MDHEN and SYDVKM. The V and J ends lost 3 bases and 1 base respectively, with 13 bases between them. This CDR3 is 15 amino acids long. DNA of the CDR3: TGTGCCAGCAGTTTCCTAAGGGGGGATTCCTACGAGCAGTACTTC. The encoded protein is CASSFLRGDSYEQYF.

This chain connects TRBV2 to TRBJ2-3; possible D gene TRBD1, 7 bases. Germline-derived CDR1 and CDR2 are SNHLY and FYNNEI. V was shortened by 6 bases and J by 2 bases, with 15 bases between the two germline ends. CDR3 length equals 15 residues. The CDR3 loop reads CASSGGGFNTDTQYF. The CDR3 DNA sequence: TGTGCCAGCAGCGGAGGGGGCTTTAACACAGATACGCAGTATTTT.

The chain carries TRBV12-3 or TRBV12-4 and TRBJ2-7; D may match TRBD1 or TRBD2 (5 bases each). Trimming took 7 bases from V and 1 from J, leaving 11 bases between them. The CDR3 has 13 residues. This chain's CDR3 is CASMPEGSYEQYF. CDR3 in DNA: TGTGCCAGCATGCCCGAGGGGTCCTACGAGCAGTACTTC.

The chain employs TRBV7-9 and TRBJ2-4, with 7 positions matching TRBD1. CDR1 and CDR2 from the germline V gene are SEHNR and FQNEAQ (reference sequence). This CDR3 has 17 amino acids. Unmatched junction bases numbered 20, after V lost 3 bases and J lost 12 bases. The CDR3 region is CASSLFRDSALGDNQYF. For the CDR3, the DNA is TGTGCCAGCAGCTTGTTCCGGGACAGCGCGCTTGGGGACAATCAGTACTTC.

The J gene is TRBJ2-1, the V gene TRBV24-1, with 7 nucleotides matching TRBD1. The germline V gene encodes CDR1 KGHDR and CDR2 SFDVKD. This CDR3 contains 16 residues. V lost 4 bases to trimming and J lost 6 bases; unmatched junction nucleotides: 11. As DNA, the CDR3 is TGTGCCACCAGTGACCCCTTGGGGGACAGTCTCAATGAGCAGTTCTTC. Residues: CATSDPLGDSLNEQFF.

The chain couples TRBV30 to TRBJ2-3; unclear D gene. Germline V gene lookup returns CDR1 GTSNPN and CDR2 SVGIG (reference sequence). This CDR3 is 14 amino acids long. Trimming took 0 bases from V and 3 from J, leaving 10 bases between them. The CDR3 here is CAWSVLPGTDTQYF. The DNA of the CDR3 is TGTGCCTGGAGTGTACTCCCCGGAACAGATACGCAGTATTTT. The full variable domain, in which reference TRBV30 and TRBJ2-3 provide the parts outside the CDR3, is SQTIHQWPATLVQPVGSPLSLECTVEGTSNPNLYWYRQAAGRGLQLLFYSVGIGQISSEVPQNLSASRPQDRQFILSSKKLLLSDSGFYLCAWSVLPGTDTQYFGPGTRLTVL.

The chain has TRBV4-3 and TRBJ2-3, with TRBD2 matching 8 bases. The CDR3 contains 17 residues. Germline V CDR1 and CDR2: LGHNA, YSLEER. The V and J ends lost 0 bases and 2 bases, in that order; junction bases with no gene match: 7. CDR3: CASSQDWIAGTTDTQYF. For the CDR3, the DNA is TGCGCCAGCAGCCAAGATTGGATAGCGGGGACCACAGATACGCAGTATTTT.